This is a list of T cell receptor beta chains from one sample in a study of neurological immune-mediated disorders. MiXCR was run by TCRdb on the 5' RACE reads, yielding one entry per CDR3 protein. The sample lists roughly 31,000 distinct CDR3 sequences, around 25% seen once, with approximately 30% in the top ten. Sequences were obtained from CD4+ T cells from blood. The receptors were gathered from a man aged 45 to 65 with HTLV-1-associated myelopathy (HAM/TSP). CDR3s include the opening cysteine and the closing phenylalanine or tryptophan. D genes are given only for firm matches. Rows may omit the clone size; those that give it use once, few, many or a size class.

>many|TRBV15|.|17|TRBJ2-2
TGTGCCACCAGCCCCGCTCACGGGGCTTTTAACACCGGGGAGCTGTTTTTT
CATSPAHGAFNTGELFF
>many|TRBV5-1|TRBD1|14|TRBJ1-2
TGCGCCAGCAGCGCGGACAGGGGGAACTATGGCTACACCTTC
CASSADRGNYGYTF
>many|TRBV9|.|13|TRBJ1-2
TGTGCCAGCAGCGTAAGCAGGACCTATGGCTACACCTTC
CASSVSRTYGYTF
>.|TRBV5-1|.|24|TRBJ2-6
.
CASSSSGPYNSPLHFGTGANVLTF
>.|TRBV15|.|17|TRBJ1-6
TGTGCCACCAGCAGAGATTCAGCAGTTTACTATAATTCACCCCTCCACTTT
CATSRDSAVYYNSPLHF
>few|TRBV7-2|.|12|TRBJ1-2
TGTGCCAGCAGCTCCAGCCGCTATGGCTACACCTTC
CASSSSRYGYTF
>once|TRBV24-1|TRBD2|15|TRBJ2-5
TGTTCCACCAGTGATGGTAGTAGCGGGGGTGAGACCCAGTACTTC
CSTSDGSSGGETQYF
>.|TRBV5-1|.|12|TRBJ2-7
TGCGCCAGCAGCGACAACTCCTACGAGCAGTACTTC
CASSDNSYEQYF
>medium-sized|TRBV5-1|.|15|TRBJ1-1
TGCGCCAGCAGCTTGGTGGGCGGTCTGAACACTGAAGCTTTCTTT
CASSLVGGLNTEAFF
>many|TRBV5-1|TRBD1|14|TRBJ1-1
TGCGCCAGCAGCTCCAAGACAGGGGAAACTGAAGCTTTCTTT
CASSSKTGETEAFF
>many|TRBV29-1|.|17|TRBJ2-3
TGCAGCGTTGAAGATACGGGACACCGATCTCTCACAGATACGCAGTATTTT
CSVEDTGHRSLTDTQYF
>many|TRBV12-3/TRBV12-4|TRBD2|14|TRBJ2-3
TGTGCCAGCAGCCGTAGCGGGGGGGGAGATACGCAGTATTTT
CASSRSGGGDTQYF
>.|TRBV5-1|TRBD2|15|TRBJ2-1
TGCGCCAGCAGCTTACTGGCGGGGGGGTACAATGAGCAGTTCTTC
CASSLLAGGYNEQFF
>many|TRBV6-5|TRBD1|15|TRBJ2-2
TGTGCCAGCAATCCACAGGGGTTGTTCGCCGGGGAGCTGTTTTTT
CASNPQGLFAGELFF
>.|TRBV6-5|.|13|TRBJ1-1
TGTGCCAGCAGTTACGCCAGGGGAGTTGAAGCTTTCTTT
CASSYARGVEAFF
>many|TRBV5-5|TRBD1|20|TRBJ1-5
TGTGCCAGCAGCCCAGTCGTTGGGACAGGGAGTTTAGAGAGCAATCAGCCCCAGCATTTT
CASSPVVGTGSLESNQPQHF
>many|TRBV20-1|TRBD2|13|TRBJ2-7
TGCAGTGTCGGCGGGAGAGGGTTGGCGGAGCAGTACTTC
CSVGGRGLAEQYF
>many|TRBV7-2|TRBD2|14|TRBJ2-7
TGTGCCAGCAGCTCGGGGAGGGCGAATCTGGAGCAGTACTTC
CASSSGRANLEQYF
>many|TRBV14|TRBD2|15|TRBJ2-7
TGTGCCAGCAGCCAAGAGAGGGGCGGGGGCTACGAGCAGTACTTC
CASSQERGGGYEQYF
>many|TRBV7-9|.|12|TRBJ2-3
TGTGCCAGCAGCCCAAACACAGATACGCAGTATTTT
CASSPNTDTQYF
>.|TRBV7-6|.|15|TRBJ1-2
TGTGCCAGCAGCTTAGCGCCACAGGCGTACTATGGCTACACCTTC
CASSLAPQAYYGYTF
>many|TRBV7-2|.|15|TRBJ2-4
TGTGCCAGCAGCCCGCGGGTGGGGGCGGCAAACATTCAGTACTTC
CASSPRVGAANIQYF
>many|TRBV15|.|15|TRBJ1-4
TGTGCCACCAGCAGAGAGTTACAGACTAATGAAAAACTGTTTTTT
CATSRELQTNEKLFF
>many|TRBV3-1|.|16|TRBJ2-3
TGTGCCAGCAGCAAGACGGCGGGGCGCGGCACAGATACGCAGTATTTT
CASSKTAGRGTDTQYF
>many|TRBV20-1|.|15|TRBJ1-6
TGCAGTGCTAGAGATCGACCGGGAGGAAATTCACCCCTCCACTTT
CSARDRPGGNSPLHF
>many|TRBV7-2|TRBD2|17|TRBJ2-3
TGTGCCAGCAGCTTACAAGGGAGCGGGGCGTCCACAGATACGCAGTATTTT
CASSLQGSGASTDTQYF
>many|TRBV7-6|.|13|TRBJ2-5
TGTGCCAGCAGCTCCCTCGGCGCGGAGACCCAGTACTTC
CASSSLGAETQYF
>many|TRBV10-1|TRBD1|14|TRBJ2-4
TGCGCCAGCAGTGAGGGGGACAGGGCGAACATTCAGTACTTC
CASSEGDRANIQYF
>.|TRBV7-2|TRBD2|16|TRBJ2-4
TGTGCCAGCAGCTCTAGCGGGAGGGGGGGCAAAAACATTCAGTACTTC
CASSSSGRGGKNIQYF
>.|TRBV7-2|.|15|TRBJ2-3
TGTGCCAGCGCCGACGGTGGAGGAGACACAGATACGCAGTATTTT
CASADGGGDTDTQYF
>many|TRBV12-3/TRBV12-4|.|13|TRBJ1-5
TGTGCCAGCAGTCAGCAGGGCAATCAGCCCCAGCATTTT
CASSQQGNQPQHF
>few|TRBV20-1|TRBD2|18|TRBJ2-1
TGCAGTGCTAGAGCGCCGGGACTAGCGGTCCGGCGCGCCCATGAGCAGTTCTTC
CSARAPGLAVRRAHEQFF
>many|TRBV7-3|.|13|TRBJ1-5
TGTGCCAGCAGCTTAGGTCTCAATCAGCCCCAGCATTTT
CASSLGLNQPQHF
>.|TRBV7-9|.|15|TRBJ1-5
TGTGCCAGCAGCTTAGCGACGGGCAGCAATCAGCCCCAGCATTTT
CASSLATGSNQPQHF
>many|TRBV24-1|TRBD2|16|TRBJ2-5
TGTGCCACCAGTGAGCAGGGACTAGCGGGAGGAGAGACCCAGTACTTC
CATSEQGLAGGETQYF
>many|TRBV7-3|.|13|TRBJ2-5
TGTGCCAGCAGCCAGGAGGTCCAAGAGACCCAGTACTTC
CASSQEVQETQYF
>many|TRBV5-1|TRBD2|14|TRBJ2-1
TGCGCCAGCAGCCAGGGGACTAGCGGGAGGGGAATGTTCTTC
CASSQGTSGRGMFF
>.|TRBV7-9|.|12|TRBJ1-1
TGTGCCAGCAGCTTCACGAACACTGAAGCTTTCTTT
CASSFTNTEAFF
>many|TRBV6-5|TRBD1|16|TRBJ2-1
TGTGCCAGCAACCCCACAGGGGGAAAGGCTTACAATGAGCAGTTCTTC
CASNPTGGKAYNEQFF
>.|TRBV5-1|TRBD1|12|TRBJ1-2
TGCGCCAGTAGTACAGGGGGCAATGGCTACACCTTC
CASSTGGNGYTF
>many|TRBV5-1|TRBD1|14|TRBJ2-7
TGCGCCAGCAGCTTACGACAGGGACGGTACGAGCAGTACTTC
CASSLRQGRYEQYF
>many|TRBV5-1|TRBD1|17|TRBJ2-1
TGCGCCAGCAGCCCGAGTTACTCGGGACAGGGTCCCCGTATGCGGTTCTTC
CASSPSYSGQGPRMRFF
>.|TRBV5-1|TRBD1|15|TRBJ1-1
TGCGCCAGCGACTCCGGACAGGGATTGAACACTGAAGCTTTCTTT
CASDSGQGLNTEAFF
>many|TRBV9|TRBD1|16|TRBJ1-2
TGTGCCAGCAGTCACGACCGACCGGGACAGATATTAGACTACACCTTC
CASSHDRPGQILDYTF
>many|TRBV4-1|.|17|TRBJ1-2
TGCGCCAGCAGCCAAGGGTCCATAGCAGGGAGTGGCTATGGCTACACCTTC
CASSQGSIAGSGYGYTF
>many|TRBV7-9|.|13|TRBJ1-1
TGTGCCAGCAGCATGGGGGGGAACACTGAAGCTTTCTTT
CASSMGGNTEAFF
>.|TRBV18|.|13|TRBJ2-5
TGTGCCAGCTCATCCGGGGTCCAAGAGACCCAGTACTTC
CASSSGVQETQYF
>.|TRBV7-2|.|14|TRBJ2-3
TGTGCCAGCAGCTACAGAGATTTCACAGATACGCAGTATTTT
CASSYRDFTDTQYF
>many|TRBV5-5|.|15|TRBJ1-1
TGTGCCAGCAGCTTAGTAGCAGGTTCGAACACTGAAGCTTTCTTT
CASSLVAGSNTEAFF
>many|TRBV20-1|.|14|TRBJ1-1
TGCAGTGCTACCGGCTCCATCGGGAACACTGAAGCTTTCTTT
CSATGSIGNTEAFF
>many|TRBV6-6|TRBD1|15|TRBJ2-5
TGTGCCAGCAGGACAGGGGGTCGGGACCAAGAGACCCAGTACTTC
CASRTGGRDQETQYF
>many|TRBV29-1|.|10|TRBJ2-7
TGCAGCGCACGTGATTACGAGCAGTACTTC
CSARDYEQYF
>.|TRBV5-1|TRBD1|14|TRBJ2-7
TGCGCCAGCAGCCCAGGGGACAGCCTCTACGAGCAGTACTTC
CASSPGDSLYEQYF
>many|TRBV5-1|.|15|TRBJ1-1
TGCGCCAGCAGCCCTAGCACAGCCTTGAACACTGAAGCTTTCTTT
CASSPSTALNTEAFF
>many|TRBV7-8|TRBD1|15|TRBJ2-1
TGTGCCAGCAGACCTGACAGGGGATCCTACAATGAGCAGTTCTTC
CASRPDRGSYNEQFF
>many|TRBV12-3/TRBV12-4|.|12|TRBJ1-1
TGTGCCAGCAGTTTAGAGGCAGGGAAAGCTTTCTTT
CASSLEAGKAFF
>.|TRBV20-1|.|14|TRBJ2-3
TGCAGTGCCCCCTCGGTGGCCAGCCGGGGTACGCAGTATTTT
CSAPSVASRGTQYF